These 25 T cell receptor beta chains were sequenced from one sample in a study of cytotoxic CD8 clonotypes in ibrutinib-treated CLL. Sequencing was performed with immunoSEQ multiplex PCR; in TCRdb, only in-frame clones are kept and a portion is missing. The sample yields 20,000 to 30,000 clones, approximately 71% seen once. The source material was PBMCs, sampled after 12 months of ibrutinib treatment. The source of these receptors is a human donor with chronic lymphocytic leukemia.

This clone came up a few times. The V and J genes are TRBV21-1 and TRBJ1-1. TRBV21-1 is labeled a pseudogene. The CDR3 spans 16 residues. CDR3 protein: CASSRRLGRVDTEAFF. In DNA, the CDR3 is TGTGCCAGCAGCAGAAGACTTGGACGGGTAGACACTGAAGCTTTCTTT.

The chain joins TRBV6-5 to TRBJ2-7; 8 bases are shared with TRBD1. Germline V gene data show CDR1 as MNHEY and CDR2 as SVGAGI. The CDR3 is made up of 16 amino acids. V trimming: 2 bases; J trimming: 5 bases; junction bases outside the gene matches: 11. CDR3 DNA: TGTGCCAGCAGTTACGGTGGGCGCAGGGGGCAACACGAGCAGTACTTC. It specifies CASSYGGRRGQHEQYF.

This sequence joins TRBV28 and TRBJ1-6, with D uncertain. The CDR3 is 14 residues long. V lost 5 bases to trimming and J lost 14 bases, with 19 bases between them. The germline V gene encodes CDR1 MDHEN and CDR2 SYDVKM. CDR3 sequence reads: CASSDGSPRLTLHF. The CDR3 coding sequence is TGTGCCAGCAGTGATGGGTCCCCAAGACTCACCCTCCACTTT.

The V and J genes are TRBV7-9 and TRBJ2-1; D is perhaps TRBD1 (6 bases). V shed 5 bases and J shed 9 bases, with 17 bases lying between them. CDR3 length equals 14 residues. Per germline, CDR1 SEHNR and CDR2 FQNEAQ (reference sequence). CDR3 in DNA: TGTGCCAGCAGCCCCAATTCGGCGACAGGTGAGCAGTTCTTC. Its protein product is CASSPNSATGEQFF.

Of note for this clone: One end of the junction varies from germline; a read error may be responsible. The CDR3 nucleotides read TGCAGTGCTAGGCCCTCCAACGAGCAGTACTTC. Translation gives CSARPSNEQYF. This chain links TRBV20-1 with TRBJ2-7; D ambiguous. The CDR3 totals 11 residues. Germline lookup yields CDR1 DFQATT and CDR2 SNEGSKA (reference sequence).

A remark on this clone: One end of the junction is discordant with germline, which a read error may explain. This chain connects TRBV28 to TRBJ1-5; D is possibly TRBD1 (5 bases). The CDR3 sequence is 10 residues long. CDR1 MDHEN and CDR2 SYDVKM come from the germline V gene. Here the CDR3 DNA reads TGCAGGGCAGGTAATCAGCCCCAGCATTTT. It translates to CRAGNQPQHF.

This sequence joins TRBV5-1 and TRBJ1-4; D is unresolved. Per germline, CDR1 SGHRS and CDR2 YFSETQ. Trimming took 4 bases from V and 5 from J, leaving 15 bases between them. The CDR3 has 15 residues. CDR3 in DNA: TGCGCCAGCAGCCCGTTGGACGGGCGGAATGAAAAACTGTTTTTT. It yields the protein CASSPLDGRNEKLFF.

This rearrangement joins TRBV5-4 to TRBJ2-4; 8 bases are a match to TRBD1. The V segment lost 2 bases and the J segment 8 bases; nucleotides outside the gene matches: 3. The germline V gene has CDR1 SGHNT and CDR2 YYREEE (reference sequence). CDR3 length: 13 residues. The CDR3 loop reads CASSFAGQDIQYF. The CDR3, as DNA: TGTGCCAGCAGCTTCGCGGGACAGGACATTCAGTACTTC.

The chain is built from TRBV7-2 and TRBJ2-3; 13 bases are a match to TRBD2. The CDR3 covers 19 residues. CDR1 and CDR2 from the germline V gene are SGHTA and FQGNSA. Trimming took 5 bases from V and 3 from J; bases not matched to a gene: 14. CDR3 protein: CASSPRLAGGKIGTDTQYF. CDR3 in DNA: TGTGCCAGCAGCCCCCGACTAGCGGGGGGTAAGATAGGAACAGATACGCAGTATTTT.

The DNA of the CDR3 is TGTGCCAGCTCACCCCGGTTCGATCAGCCCCAGCATTTT. Protein sequence: CASSPRFDQPQHF. The rearrangement uses TRBV18 and TRBJ1-5; D ambiguous. This CDR3 has 13 residues. CDR1 and CDR2 from the germline V gene are KGHSH and LQKENI. Between the trimmed V and J ends, which lost 3 bases and 5 bases, there was a span of 8 bases.

V and J are TRBV7-2 and TRBJ2-7; perhaps TRBD2 as D (6 bases). Trimming cost V 4 bases and J 3 bases, with 16 bases left between them. CDR3 length: 15 residues. CDR1 is SGHTA and CDR2 is FQGNSA in the germline V gene. The CDR3 sequence: CASSSIGGRGYEQYF. CDR3 sequence (DNA): TGTGCCAGCAGCTCAATCGGGGGTCGAGGCTACGAGCAGTACTTC.

The sample holds a few counts of this clone. This rearrangement joins TRBV4-1 to TRBJ2-1; 9 nucleotides line up with TRBD1. The V and J ends lost 0 bases and 2 bases, in that order; junction bases with no gene match: 8. Germline CDR1 reads MGHRA; CDR2 reads YSYEKL. The CDR3 has 18 residues. The DNA for the CDR3 is TGCGCCAGCAGCCAAGATCTTTTGGGACAGGGAACCTACAATGAGCAGTTCTTC. It encodes CASSQDLLGQGTYNEQFF.

The rearrangement joins TRBV12-5 to TRBJ2-7; 9 bases match TRBD1. Germline V CDR1 and CDR2: LGHNT, FRNRAP. The J segment lost 3 bases and the V segment lost 5 bases, leaving 11 bases of the junction unmatched. The CDR3 runs 16 residues. The CDR3 is CASGPTWTGVVYEQYF. DNA of the CDR3: TGTGCTAGTGGTCCGACATGGACAGGGGTCGTCTACGAGCAGTACTTC. Drawing the rest from reference TRBV12-5 and TRBJ2-7, the complete variable domain is DARVTQTPRHKVTEMGQEVTMRCQPILGHNTVFWYRQTMMQGLELLAYFRNRAPLDDSGMPKDRFSAEMPDATLATLKIQPSEPRDSAVYFCASGPTWTGVVYEQYFGPGTRLTVT.

The CDR3 DNA reads as TGTGCCAGCAGCTTATTTTCGGCGACCGGGGAGCTGTTTTTT. Translating it yields CASSLFSATGELFF. This chain uses TRBV7-3 with TRBJ2-2; D is uncertain. Germline V gene sequence: CDR1 SGHTA, CDR2 FQGTGA. This CDR3 is built from 14 residues. Between the trimmed V and J ends, which lost 2 bases and 5 bases, there was a span of 9 bases.

The CDR3 nucleotides are TGTGCCAGCAGCTTGGACATAGCCAGTGGCTACACCTTC. Residues: CASSLDIASGYTF. The chain combines TRBV28 with TRBJ1-2, with D possibly TRBD1 on 5 matching bases. Germline-derived CDR1 and CDR2 are MDHEN and SYDVKM. V was pared by 6 bases and J by 7 bases, with 15 bases between. The CDR3 spans 13 residues.

This clone was seen more than once but under ten times. The V call is TRBV2, the J call TRBJ2-6; 8 bases line up with TRBD1. J lost 8 bases, V lost 6 bases, and 9 bases had no gene match. This CDR3 is 15 amino acids long. Germline-derived CDR1 and CDR2 are SNHLY and FYNNEI. The CDR3 region has the DNA TGTGCCAGCAGCAGACAGGGGCTGGGGACCAACGTCCTGACTTTC. As protein: CASSRQGLGTNVLTF.

At least ten counts were recorded for this clone. The chain links TRBV11-1 to TRBJ2-2; the match to TRBD1 covers 9 bases. V trimming: 5 bases; J trimming: 4 bases; junction bases outside the gene matches: 5. This CDR3 has 15 amino acids. Germline-derived CDR1 and CDR2 are SGHAT and FQDESV (reference sequence). CDR3 region: CASSVDRGATGELFF. Written as DNA, the CDR3 is TGTGCCAGCAGCGTCGACAGGGGGGCCACCGGGGAGCTGTTTTTT.

This clone occurred a few times. The chain links TRBV6-1 to TRBJ1-2, with 8 bases identical to TRBD1. The CDR3 is 15 amino acids. J lost 9 bases, V lost 1 base, and 10 bases had no gene match. Germline V gene sequence: CDR1 MNHNS, CDR2 SASEGT. CDR3 region: CASSEGGTGAGRYTF. CDR3 nucleotide sequence: TGTGCCAGCAGTGAAGGGGGGACAGGAGCTGGGCGCTACACCTTC.

The V call is TRBV7-9, the J call TRBJ1-1; D may be TRBD1 (5 bases). Trimming stripped 4 bases from V and 10 bases from J, with 13 bases between. In germline, CDR1 is SEHNR, CDR2 FQNEAQ (reference sequence). CDR3 length equals 12 residues. DNA for the CDR3: TGTGCCAGCAGCTCAGGGACGCGCGGAGCTTTCTTT. Translated: CASSSGTRGAFF.

The J gene is TRBJ2-1, the V gene TRBV19, with D unclear. Deletions cut 6 bases from V and 4 bases from J, with 19 bases between. CDR3 length equals 16 residues. Germline lookup yields CDR1 LNHDA and CDR2 SQIVND (reference sequence). The CDR3 spells CASRPSGLGPYNEQFF. The DNA of the CDR3 is TGTGCCAGTAGGCCGTCTGGATTAGGTCCGTACAATGAGCAGTTCTTC. Drawing the rest from reference TRBV19 and TRBJ2-1, the complete variable domain is DGGITQSPKYLFRKEGQNVTLSCEQNLNHDAMYWYRQDPGQGLRLIYYSQIVNDFQKGDIAEGYSVSREKKESFPLTVTSAQKNPTAFYLCASRPSGLGPYNEQFFGPGTRLTVL.

This clone was seen a single time. The chain combines TRBV7-2 with TRBJ2-3, with D perhaps matching TRBD1 (5 bases). The CDR3 is 14 residues long. The germline V and J ends were trimmed by 6 bases and 4 bases, with 14 bases remaining between them. Germline V lookup: CDR1 SGHTA, CDR2 FQGNSA. In nucleotides, the CDR3 is TGTGCCAGCAGTTCACCCCAGGGCGCAGATACGCAGTATTTT. This sequence encodes CASSSPQGADTQYF.

The chain carries TRBV5-1 and TRBJ2-6; 10 bases are shared with TRBD1. Germline CDR1 reads SGHRS; CDR2 reads YFSETQ. The CDR3 is 19 residues long. Losses at the gene ends were 4 bases for V and 2 bases for J; bases not matched to a gene: 12. The CDR3 DNA reads as TGCGCCAGCAGCCCAACACCGGGACAGGGGCTCGCTGGGGCCAACGTCCTGACTTTC. Its translation: CASSPTPGQGLAGANVLTF.

There are a few counts of this clone. One end of the junction is discordant with germline, which a read error may explain. CDR3: CATSTFGGNSPLHF. CDR3 DNA sequence: TGTGCCACCAGCACGTTTGGGGGGAATTCACCCCTCCACTTT. This rearrangement joins TRBV7-3 to TRBJ1-6; possible D gene TRBD1, 5 bases. Germline CDR1 SGHTA, CDR2 FQGTGA. CDR3 length equals 14 residues.

The rearrangement links TRBV28 to TRBJ2-1, with TRBD2 matching over 11 bases. CDR1 is MDHEN, CDR2 SYDVKM, per germline. The junction had 5 bases not matched to a gene; V was cut back by 8 bases and J by 5 bases. The CDR3 is 14 amino acids. The CDR3 here is CASGTSGHNNEQFF. In nucleotides, the CDR3 is TGTGCCAGCGGGACTAGCGGCCATAACAATGAGCAGTTCTTC.

In its sample, this clone was seen once. This rearrangement joins TRBV29-1 to TRBJ2-5; D might be TRBD2 (7 bases). Trimming cost V 5 bases and J 4 bases, with 20 bases left between them. This CDR3 is 15 amino acids long. Germline CDR1 SQVTM, CDR2 ANQGSEA. CDR3 residues: CSVISGGRLPETQYF. The CDR3 DNA reads as TGCAGCGTTATTTCGGGGGGCCGGCTTCCAGAGACCCAGTACTTC.